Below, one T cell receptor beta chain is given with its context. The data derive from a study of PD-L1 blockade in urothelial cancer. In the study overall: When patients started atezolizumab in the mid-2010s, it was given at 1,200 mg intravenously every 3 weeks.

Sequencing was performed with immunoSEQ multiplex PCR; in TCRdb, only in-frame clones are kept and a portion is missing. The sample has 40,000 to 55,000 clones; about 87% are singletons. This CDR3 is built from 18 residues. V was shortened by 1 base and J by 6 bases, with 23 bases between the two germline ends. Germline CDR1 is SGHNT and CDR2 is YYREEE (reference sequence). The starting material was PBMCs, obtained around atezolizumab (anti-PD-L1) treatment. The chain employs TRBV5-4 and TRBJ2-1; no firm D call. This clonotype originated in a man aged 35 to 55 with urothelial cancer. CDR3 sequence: CASSLRVSALLPPNEQFF. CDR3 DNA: TGTGCCAGCAGCTTGCGGGTGTCGGCCCTCCTCCCACCCAATGAGCAGTTCTTC.